These 23 T cell receptor beta chains originate from one sample sequenced in a study of T cell responses to AZD1222 COVID-19 vaccine. Some clones are missing from TCRdb's copy, which holds only in-frame ones; the method was immunoSEQ multiplex PCR. This table holds more than 100,000 clones, approximately 91% found once. This specimen consisted of peripheral blood, obtained on day 0 of AZD1222 vaccination. These receptor sequences come from an adult in good health.

The chain carries TRBV2 and TRBJ1-1; weak D call: TRBD1 (5 bases). Germline V CDR1 and CDR2: SNHLY, FYNNEI. V lost 3 bases, J lost 0 bases, and 14 bases lay in between. The CDR3 extends over 16 amino acids. The CDR3 nucleotides read TGTGCCAGCAGTGAGGGCCGGAACAGGATGAACACTGAAGCTTTCTTT. It translates to CASSEGRNRMNTEAFF.

The rearrangement joins TRBV4-1 to TRBJ2-1; 7 nucleotides align to TRBD2. CDR1 and CDR2 from the germline V gene are MGHRA and YSYEKL. This CDR3 spans 15 amino acids. V gave up 1 base and J gave up 9 bases; unmatched junction bases: 9. This chain's CDR3 is CASSQAPLGRGEQFF. The CDR3 coding sequence is TGCGCCAGCAGCCAAGCCCCACTAGGGAGGGGTGAGCAGTTCTTC.

The chain links TRBV10-1 to TRBJ2-3, with a possible D match to TRBD2 (6 bases). V gave up 7 bases and J gave up 2 bases, with 10 bases separating them. This CDR3 spans 13 amino acids. Germline-derived CDR1 and CDR2 are WNHNN and SYGVQD (reference sequence). The CDR3 here is CASTAGFTDTQYF. The CDR3 nucleotides are TGCGCCAGCACTGCGGGATTCACAGATACGCAGTATTTT.

The V gene is TRBV2, the J gene TRBJ2-4, with D possibly being TRBD1 (5 bases). This CDR3 comprises 17 residues. Germline CDR1 SNHLY, CDR2 FYNNEI. V lost 3 bases and J 1 base, leaving 16 bases between the germline ends. CDR3 sequence reads: CASSELGAGWAKNIQYF. CDR3 sequence (DNA): TGTGCCAGCAGTGAGCTAGGCGCAGGGTGGGCCAAAAACATTCAGTACTTC.

The chain uses TRBV5-1 and TRBJ2-1; D gene ambiguous. V was pared by 0 bases and J by 0 bases, with 16 bases between. This CDR3 is 18 amino acids long. The germline V gene has CDR1 SGHRS and CDR2 YFSETQ. CDR3 nucleotides: TGCGCCAGCAGCTTGGGTCTAGATCGGTTGAGCTCCTACAATGAGCAGTTCTTC. Its protein product is CASSLGLDRLSSYNEQFF. The complete variable domain, with remaining parts taken from reference TRBV5-1 and TRBJ2-1, reads KAGVTQTPRYLIKTRGQQVTLSCSPISGHRSVSWYQQTPGQGLQFLFEYFSETQRNKGNFPGRFSGRQFSNSRSEMNVSTLELGDSALYLCASSLGLDRLSSYNEQFFGPGTRLTVL.

CDR3 nucleotides: TGTGCCAGCAGCCCTAGAACTAGCGGGATGGGTACGCAGTATTTT. Protein: CASSPRTSGMGTQYF. The V gene is TRBV13, the J gene TRBJ2-3; 10 bases match TRBD2. V gave up 5 bases and J gave up 8 bases; unmatched junction bases: 10. Germline V gene lookup returns CDR1 PRHDT and CDR2 FYEKMQ (reference sequence). CDR3 length: 15 residues.

This rearrangement joins TRBV7-9 to TRBJ2-1; 10 bases map to TRBD2. Trimming removed 5 bases from V and 6 bases from J; junction bases left unmatched: 7. Germline V gene lookup returns CDR1 SEHNR and CDR2 FQNEAQ (reference sequence). The CDR3 runs 15 residues. As DNA, the CDR3 is TGTGCCAGCAGCCGCGGGGAGCGGGAGGGCAATGAGCAGTTCTTC. Translation: CASSRGEREGNEQFF. Based on the CDR3 plus reference TRBV7-9 and TRBJ2-1, the full variable domain is DTGVSQNPRHKITKRGQNVTFRCDPISEHNRLYWYRQTLGQGPEFLTYFQNEAQLEKSRLLSDRFSAERPKGSFSTLEIQRTEQGDSAMYLCASSRGEREGNEQFFGPGTRLTVL.

This clone was seen only once. J is TRBJ1-1 and V is TRBV18, with a possible D match to TRBD1 (5 bases). Trimming left V 2 bases short and J 2 bases short, with 9 bases between. This CDR3 spans 14 amino acids. CDR1 is KGHSH and CDR2 is LQKENI in the germline V gene. DNA for the CDR3: TGTGCCAGCTCACCAGAGGGGATCAACACTGAAGCTTTCTTT. Translated, it gives CASSPEGINTEAFF.

The chain is built from TRBV11-3 and TRBJ2-7; 8 bases map to TRBD1. V dropped 5 bases and J dropped 5; count of bases not matched to a gene: 17. The CDR3 is made up of 17 amino acids. Per germline, CDR1 SGHNT and CDR2 YENEEA. The CDR3 nucleotides read TGTGCCAGCAGCCGGGGTGGGTCGGGGACAGGTAACAACGAGCAGTACTTC. It encodes CASSRGGSGTGNNEQYF.

This clone was detected only once. This chain connects TRBV2 to TRBJ1-6, with 11 positions matching TRBD1. After removal of 5 bases from V and 6 bases from J, the junction contained 6 bases not matched to a gene. The germline V gene has CDR1 SNHLY and CDR2 FYNNEI. This CDR3 has 16 amino acids. The CDR3 DNA follows: TGTGCCAGCAGTCCGATGGACAGGGGGCCTAATTCACCCCTCCACTTT. Protein product: CASSPMDRGPNSPLHF.

This sequence joins TRBV9 and TRBJ2-6; D might be TRBD2 (6 bases). The CDR3 spans 17 residues. Looked up from germline, CDR1 is SGDLS and CDR2 is YYNGEE. The V end was cut by 7 bases, the J end by 4 bases, with 21 bases between. The CDR3 nucleotides read TGTGCCAGCTCCGAGGAGCGGGCCCCAGCGGGGGCCAACGTCCTGACTTTC. This sequence encodes CASSEERAPAGANVLTF.

The table lists this clone with a count of one. The V and J genes are TRBV9 and TRBJ1-1, with a weak D call TRBD1 (5 bases). Germline V gene lookup returns CDR1 SGDLS and CDR2 YYNGEE. V lost 4 bases to trimming and J lost 5 bases, with 18 bases between them. The CDR3 totals 15 residues. The CDR3 DNA reads TGTGCCAGCAGCCTCTCCGGGACCCCGAATACTGAAGCTTTCTTT. Amino acids: CASSLSGTPNTEAFF.

The chain links TRBV11-3 to TRBJ2-3; no firm D call. Looked up from germline, CDR1 is SGHNT and CDR2 is YENEEA. Trimming left V 4 bases short and J 0 bases short, with 11 bases between. The length of the CDR3 is 15 residues. The CDR3 DNA reads as TGTGCCAGCAGCTCCCGGTCGGCGAGCACAGATACGCAGTATTTT. This encodes CASSSRSASTDTQYF.

To note about this clone: The junction and the germline gene differ at one end; a read error may be behind it. The chain couples TRBV5-1 to TRBJ2-7; 9 bases are shared with TRBD1. The CDR3 is made up of 13 amino acids. The germline V gene has CDR1 SGHRS and CDR2 YFSETQ. This CDR3 reads CASTAGTGTSVNF. The CDR3 bases are TGCGCCAGCACCGCCGGGACAGGGACGTCGGTGAACTTC.

This sequence joins TRBV7-2 and TRBJ2-7, with D unresolved. V lost 0 bases and J 3 bases, leaving 3 bases between the germline ends. Germline CDR1 is SGHTA and CDR2 is FQGNSA. There are 12 residues in the CDR3. CDR3 sequence: CASSLALYEQYF. The CDR3 nucleotides are TGTGCCAGCAGCTTAGCGCTCTACGAGCAGTACTTC.

V gene TRBV30 combines with J gene TRBJ1-2, with 8 bases lining up with TRBD1. Trimming cost V 2 bases and J 1 base; bases outside gene matches: 3. Looked up from germline, CDR1 is GTSNPN and CDR2 is SVGIG (reference sequence). The CDR3 totals 14 residues. CDR3 residues: CAWSHDRGNYGYTF. CDR3 DNA: TGTGCCTGGAGTCACGACAGGGGTAACTATGGCTACACCTTC.

The gene calls are TRBV6-5 and TRBJ2-1, with 8 bases matching TRBD2. The V segment lost 6 bases and the J segment 4 bases; nucleotides outside the gene matches: 5. This CDR3 is 14 amino acids long. CDR1 is MNHEY, CDR2 SVGAGI, per germline. The CDR3 sequence is CASRGLGGYNEQFF. CDR3 bases: TGTGCCAGCAGGGGACTAGGGGGATACAATGAGCAGTTCTTC.

This clone was seen only once. The chain uses TRBV9 and TRBJ2-3; D possibly corresponds to TRBD2 (5 bases). Germline-derived CDR1 and CDR2 are SGDLS and YYNGEE. The V and J ends lost 2 bases and 0 bases respectively, with 7 bases between them. This CDR3 contains 14 residues. CDR3 in amino acids: CASSVDYSTDTQYF. DNA of the CDR3: TGTGCCAGCAGCGTTGACTACAGCACAGATACGCAGTATTTT.

In this sample, this clone turned up a few times. A junction end diverges from the germline sequence, so it may reflect a read error. This chain joins TRBV7-7 and TRBJ2-5; D possibly corresponds to TRBD1 (7 bases). The CDR3 covers 15 residues. The germline gives CDR1 SSHAT, CDR2 FNYEAQ (reference sequence). In DNA, the CDR3 is TGTGCTAGCAGCTTAGTAGGGGGGACAGAAGAGACCCAGTACTTC. This translates into CASSLVGGTEETQYF.

The DNA of the CDR3 is TGTGCCAGCAGCTCCGGGACTAGCGTCTCCTACGAGCAGTACTTC. Protein: CASSSGTSVSYEQYF. The V gene is TRBV11-2, the J gene TRBJ2-7; 10 bases line up with TRBD2. In germline, CDR1 is SGHAT, CDR2 FQNNGV. The CDR3 runs 15 residues. V shed 4 bases and J 0 bases; nucleotides not matched to a gene: 3.

The rearrangement uses TRBV19 and TRBJ1-5, with D unresolved. This CDR3 is built from 14 residues. V lost 3 bases to trimming and J lost 10 bases, with 16 bases between them. Germline lookup yields CDR1 LNHDA and CDR2 SQIVND (reference sequence). The CDR3 sequence: CASSIDPYTPPQHF. The DNA of the CDR3 is TGTGCCAGTAGTATTGACCCATACACTCCCCCCCAGCATTTT.

This rearrangement joins TRBV18 to TRBJ1-1, with D unresolved. The CDR3 totals 14 residues. Between the trimmed V and J ends, which lost 6 bases and 2 bases, there was a span of 13 bases. The germline V gene has CDR1 KGHSH and CDR2 LQKENI. The CDR3 DNA follows: TGTGCCAGCTCCCCATTAGCGGGTAACACTGAAGCTTTCTTT. This translates into CASSPLAGNTEAFF.

The genes are TRBV12-5 and TRBJ2-5; 10 positions match TRBD2. Trimming removed 1 base from V and 5 bases from J; junction bases left unmatched: 7. CDR1 is LGHNT, CDR2 FRNRAP, per germline. The CDR3 sequence is 16 residues long. CDR3 residues: CASGLGIAGGQETQYF. CDR3 nucleotide sequence: TGTGCTAGTGGTTTGGGAATAGCGGGAGGCCAGGAGACCCAGTACTTC.